The present entry profiles one T cell receptor (beta chain) with its context. Its antigen is not known. This sample stems from a study of T cell responses to AZD1222 COVID-19 vaccine. Findings and caveats of the study: Repertoires in all cases were sampled only once the peak T cell response had passed. Vaccine-related CD4 TCRs covered spike, predominating at 160-218 and 743-854.

Assay: immunoSEQ multiplex PCR; the TCRdb copy retains only in-frame clones and omits some. In the table there are roughly 100,000 clones, roughly 83% of which are singletons. J lost 3 bases, V lost 4 bases, and 5 bases had no gene match. The CDR3 is made up of 14 amino acids. Germline values: CDR1 LNHDA, CDR2 SQIVND (reference sequence). V usage is TRBV19 and J usage is TRBJ2-7, with TRBD2 identical over 8 bases. The material sequenced was peripheral blood, taken on day 0 of AZD1222 vaccination. The receptor was derived from an adult in good health. Here the CDR3 DNA reads TGTGCCAGTAGTACCACTCTAGCGGGCTACGAGCAGTACTTC. The encoded protein is CASSTTLAGYEQYF. The full variable domain, its missing parts supplied by reference TRBV19 and TRBJ2-7, is DGGITQSPKYLFRKEGQNVTLSCEQNLNHDAMYWYRQDPGQGLRLIYYSQIVNDFQKGDIAEGYSVSREKKESFPLTVTSAQKNPTAFYLCASSTTLAGYEQYFGPGTRLTVT.